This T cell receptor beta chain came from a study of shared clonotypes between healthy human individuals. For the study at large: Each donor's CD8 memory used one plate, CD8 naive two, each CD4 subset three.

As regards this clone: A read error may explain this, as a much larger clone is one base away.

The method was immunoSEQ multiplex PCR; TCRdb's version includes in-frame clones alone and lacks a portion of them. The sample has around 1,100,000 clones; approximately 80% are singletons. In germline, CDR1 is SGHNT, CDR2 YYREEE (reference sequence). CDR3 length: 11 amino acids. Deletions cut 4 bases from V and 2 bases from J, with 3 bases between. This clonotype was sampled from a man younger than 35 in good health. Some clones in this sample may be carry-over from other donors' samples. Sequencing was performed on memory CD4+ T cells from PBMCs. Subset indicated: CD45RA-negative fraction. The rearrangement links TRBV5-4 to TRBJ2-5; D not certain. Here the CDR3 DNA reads TGTGCCAGCAGCGCACAAGAGACCCAGTACTTC. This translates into CASSAQETQYF. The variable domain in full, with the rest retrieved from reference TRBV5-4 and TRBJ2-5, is ETGVTQSPTHLIKTRGQQVTLRCSSQSGHNTVSWYQQALGQGPQFIFQYYREEENGRGNFPPRFSGLQFPNYSSELNVNALELDDSALYLCASSAQETQYFGPGTRLLVL.